These 3 T cell receptor beta chains were all obtained from the same sample, sequenced in a study of T cell responses to AZD1222 COVID-19 vaccine. The protocol was immunoSEQ multiplex PCR, while the TCRdb copy is restricted to in-frame clones and leaves out a portion. The table lists over 65,000 clones, 92% of them singletons, with under 7.5% in the top ten. The input for sequencing was peripheral blood, taken on day 0 of MenACWY control vaccination. The source is an adult in good health.

The chain links TRBV28 to TRBJ2-1; TRBD2 matches 12 bases. Germline V gene data show CDR1 as MDHEN and CDR2 as SYDVKM. This CDR3 spans 16 amino acids. With 6 bases clipped from V and 4 bases from J, the junction kept 7 bases outside the gene matches. The CDR3 DNA is TGTGCCAGCAGGCCCACTAGCGGGGGGAAATACAATGAGCAGTTCTTC. Amino acids: CASRPTSGGKYNEQFF.

The chain links TRBV6-2 or TRBV6-3 to TRBJ2-7; no clear D. V dropped 6 bases and J dropped 4 bases, with 19 bases sitting between them. CDR1 is MNHEY and CDR2 is SVGEGT in the germline V gene. CDR3 length: 15 residues. The CDR3 sequence is CASSPRFGPIYEQYF. In DNA form, the CDR3 reads TGTGCCAGCAGCCCACGGTTCGGACCGATATACGAGCAGTACTTC.

This sequence joins TRBV28 and TRBJ1-6; a possible D gene is TRBD1 (5 bases). Germline CDR1 is MDHEN and CDR2 is SYDVKM. V shed 5 bases and J shed 8 bases, with 10 bases lying between them. The CDR3 consists of 13 residues. Written as DNA, the CDR3 is TGTGCCAGCAGTAAGACAGCGCATTCACCCCTCCACTTT. It encodes CASSKTAHSPLHF.